This passage covers 16 T cell receptor beta chains from one sample sequenced in a study of T cell repertoires in cytomegalovirus infection. TCRdb itself ran the reads through MiXCR, one entry per CDR3 protein. The sample holds roughly 570,000 distinct CDR3 sequences, over 35% seen once. Their target antigens are unknown. This material consisted of cultured PBMCs, taken from culture after CMV antigen stimulation. The receptors come from a human donor in good health (CMV status not recorded). Some clones in this sample may be carry-over from other donors' samples.

The V call is TRBV4-3, the J call TRBJ1-2; D remains ambiguous. CDR1 and CDR2 from the germline V gene are LGHNA and YSLEER. This CDR3 is built from 15 residues. Trimming left V 0 bases short and J 8 bases short, with 16 bases between. The CDR3 sequence: CASSQDRAGLRGYTF. The CDR3 nucleotides are TGCGCCAGCAGCCAAGATCGGGCAGGCCTTCGGGGCTACACCTTC.

The chain combines TRBV28 with TRBJ1-3, with D maybe TRBD1 (6 bases). V was cut by 3 bases and J by 3 bases, with 12 bases left in between. CDR3 size: 15 residues. Germline assignment: CDR1 MDHEN and CDR2 SYDVKM. CDR3 amino acids: CASSLTGFLGNTIYF. CDR3 nucleotide sequence: TGTGCCAGCAGTTTGACAGGATTCCTTGGAAACACCATATATTTT.

This clonotype was counted at least ten times. The chain joins TRBV28 to TRBJ1-2; D possibly corresponds to TRBD1 (5 bases). The CDR3 totals 12 residues. Trimming took 6 bases from V and 8 from J, leaving 13 bases between them. In germline, CDR1 is MDHEN, CDR2 SYDVKM. CDR3 sequence: CASSLRGYGYTF. CDR3 DNA: TGTGCCAGCAGCTTGCGGGGGTACGGCTACACCTTC.

CDR3 sequence: CSARPGTSGSIGTQYF. CDR3 in DNA: TGCAGTGCTAGACCCGGGACTAGCGGGAGCATTGGTACGCAGTATTTT. The chain recombines TRBV20-1 with TRBJ2-3; TRBD2 matches at 14 bases. Germline loops: CDR1 DFQATT, CDR2 SNEGSKA (reference sequence). V trimming: 2 bases; J trimming: 8 bases; junction bases outside the gene matches: 9. This CDR3 comprises 16 residues.

This sequence joins TRBV7-4 and TRBJ2-5; D is perhaps TRBD1 (6 bases). This CDR3 is 14 amino acids long. V shed 1 base and J shed 3 bases, with 9 bases lying between them. CDR1 is SGHVT, CDR2 SQSDAQ, per germline. The CDR3 DNA is TGTGCCAGCAGCTTAGGCAGGGGCGAAGAGACCCAGTACTTC. Its protein product is CASSLGRGEETQYF.

The chain links TRBV7-6 to TRBJ2-7; D uncertain. The V gene lost 5 bases and the J gene lost 4 bases, with 12 bases spanning the gap. The CDR3 runs to 13 residues. In germline, CDR1 is SGHVS, CDR2 FNYEAQ. In DNA form, the CDR3 reads TGTGCCAGCAGCCCCCTCGCAACATACGAGCAGTACTTC. Encoded protein: CASSPLATYEQYF.

This clonotype was detected a few times. CDR3 in DNA: TGTGCCGGGGGGGGAGGTGATACGCAGTATTTT. Its protein is CAGGGGDTQYF. The rearrangement joins TRBV7-2 to TRBJ2-3, with 7 nucleotides matching TRBD2. The CDR3 is 11 residues long. Looked up from germline, CDR1 is SGHTA and CDR2 is FQGNSA. V shed 11 bases, J shed 6 bases, and the junction held 5 bases outside the gene matches.

The gene calls are TRBV24-1 and TRBJ2-5; 7 bases match TRBD1. V lost 2 bases and J lost 3; bases outside the gene matches: 2. The CDR3 consists of 14 residues. CDR1 is KGHDR, CDR2 SFDVKD, per germline. The CDR3 coding sequence is TGTGCCACCAGTGATTCAGACAGGGAAGAGACCCAGTACTTC. Encoded protein: CATSDSDREETQYF.

J is TRBJ2-7 and V is TRBV2; possible D gene TRBD1, 6 bases. Germline CDR1 SNHLY, CDR2 FYNNEI. The CDR3 runs 12 residues. The V and J ends lost 6 bases and 7 bases respectively, with 13 bases between them. DNA of the CDR3: TGTGCCAGCAGGTACGACAGGAGTGAGCAGTACTTC. Residues: CASRYDRSEQYF.

The chain employs TRBV6-1 and TRBJ1-1; D is possibly TRBD1 (5 bases). This CDR3 region has 15 residues. Germline values: CDR1 MNHNS, CDR2 SASEGT. V was trimmed by 2 bases and J by 7 bases, leaving 17 bases between them. The CDR3 is CASSEFWGLSDEAFF. In nucleotides, the CDR3 is TGTGCCAGCAGTGAATTCTGGGGGTTGAGTGATGAAGCTTTCTTT.

This chain links TRBV19 with TRBJ1-1; D ambiguous. The germline V and J ends were trimmed by 10 bases and 1 base, with 10 bases remaining between them. The CDR3 is 12 amino acids. Germline CDR1 LNHDA, CDR2 SQIVND (reference sequence). CDR3 nucleotide sequence: TGTGCCACCCAGATGGGGAACACTGAAGCTTTCTTT. It specifies CATQMGNTEAFF. Supplemented by reference TRBV19 and TRBJ1-1, the full variable domain reads DGGITQSPKYLFRKEGQNVTLSCEQNLNHDAMYWYRQDPGQGLRLIYYSQIVNDFQKGDIAEGYSVSREKKESFPLTVTSAQKNPTAFYLCATQMGNTEAFFGQGTRLTVV.

The chain links TRBV20-1 to TRBJ2-1, with TRBD2 identical over 9 bases. The germline gives CDR1 DFQATT, CDR2 SNEGSKA (reference sequence). The CDR3 spans 17 residues. Trimming at V came to 4 bases and at J to 0 bases, leaving 10 bases not matched to a gene. In nucleotides, the CDR3 is TGCAGTGCTACCCCGGCGGGGGGGCCTCTCTCCTACAATGAGCAGTTCTTC. Its translation is CSATPAGGPLSYNEQFF.

The chain joins TRBV19 to TRBJ2-6; a possible D gene is TRBD1 (6 bases). This CDR3 is built from 14 residues. Trimming took off 7 bases at V and 10 bases at J, with 17 bases between the two ends. In germline, CDR1 is LNHDA, CDR2 SQIVND (reference sequence). This CDR3 reads CASTPGTLDNVLTF. The CDR3 nucleotides read TGTGCCAGTACCCCCGGGACACTGGATAACGTCCTGACTTTC.

The chain is built from TRBV20-1 and TRBJ2-7, with 7 bases fitting TRBD1. Germline V gives CDR1 DFQATT, CDR2 SNEGSKA (reference sequence). V was pared by 0 bases and J by 5 bases, with 10 bases of the junction left unmatched. This CDR3 spans 15 amino acids. CDR3 in DNA: TGCAGTGCTAGAGATTATAACAGGGGTGGGGACGAGCAGTACTTC. The encoded protein is CSARDYNRGGDEQYF.

This clonotype occurred many times. This chain uses TRBV11-2 with TRBJ2-3; D is undetermined. The CDR3 runs to 14 residues. Germline V gives CDR1 SGHAT, CDR2 FQNNGV. Trimming took off 0 bases at V and 2 bases at J, with 6 bases between the two ends. The CDR3 DNA follows: TGTGCCAGCAGCTTAGATCCGGACACAGATACGCAGTATTTT. Translated, it gives CASSLDPDTDTQYF.

The V call is TRBV27, the J call TRBJ1-1; unclear D gene. V was trimmed by 7 bases and J by 3 bases, leaving 21 bases between them. The CDR3 spans 16 residues. CDR1 and CDR2 (germline): MNHEY, SMNVEV (reference sequence). The CDR3 DNA sequence: TGTGCCAGCAATCTAAGACATCCCGGGCTCGACACTGAAGCTTTCTTT. It yields the protein CASNLRHPGLDTEAFF.